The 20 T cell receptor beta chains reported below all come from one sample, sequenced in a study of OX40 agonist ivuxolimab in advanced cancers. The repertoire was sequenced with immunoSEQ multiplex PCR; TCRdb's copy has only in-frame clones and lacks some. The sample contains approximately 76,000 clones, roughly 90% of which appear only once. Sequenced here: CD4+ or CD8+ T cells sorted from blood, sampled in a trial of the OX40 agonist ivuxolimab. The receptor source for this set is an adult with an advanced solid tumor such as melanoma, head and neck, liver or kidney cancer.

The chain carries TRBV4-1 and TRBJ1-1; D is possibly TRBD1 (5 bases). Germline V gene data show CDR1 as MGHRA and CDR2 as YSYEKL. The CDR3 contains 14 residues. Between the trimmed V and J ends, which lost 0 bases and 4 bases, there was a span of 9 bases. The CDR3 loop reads CASSQEIRGTEAFF. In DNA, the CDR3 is TGCGCCAGCAGCCAAGAGATTAGGGGCACTGAAGCTTTCTTT.

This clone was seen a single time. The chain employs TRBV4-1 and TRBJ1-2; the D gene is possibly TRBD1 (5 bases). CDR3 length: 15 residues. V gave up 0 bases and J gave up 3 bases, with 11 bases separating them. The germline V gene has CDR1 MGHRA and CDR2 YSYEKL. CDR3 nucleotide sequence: TGCGCCAGCAGCCAAGATCTGGGGACTCACTATGGCTACACCTTC. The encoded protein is CASSQDLGTHYGYTF.

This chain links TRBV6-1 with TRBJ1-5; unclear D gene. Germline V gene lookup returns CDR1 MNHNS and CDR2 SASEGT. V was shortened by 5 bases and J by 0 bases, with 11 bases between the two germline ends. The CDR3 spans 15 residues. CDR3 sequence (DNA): TGTGCCAGCAGTACCGAAGGCTATAGCAATCAGCCCCAGCATTTT. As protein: CASSTEGYSNQPQHF.

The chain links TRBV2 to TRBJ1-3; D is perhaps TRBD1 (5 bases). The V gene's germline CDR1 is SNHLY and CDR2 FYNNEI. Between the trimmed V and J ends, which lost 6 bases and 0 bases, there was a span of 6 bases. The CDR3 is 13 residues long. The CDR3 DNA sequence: TGTGCCAGCAGACAGGACTCTGGAAACACCATATATTTT. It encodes CASRQDSGNTIYF.

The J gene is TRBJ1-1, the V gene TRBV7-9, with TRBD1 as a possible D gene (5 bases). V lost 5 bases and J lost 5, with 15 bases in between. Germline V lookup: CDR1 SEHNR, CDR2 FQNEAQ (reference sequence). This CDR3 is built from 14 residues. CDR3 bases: TGTGCCAGCAGCCCCGGGAGGGACGAGACTGAAGCTTTCTTT. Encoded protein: CASSPGRDETEAFF.

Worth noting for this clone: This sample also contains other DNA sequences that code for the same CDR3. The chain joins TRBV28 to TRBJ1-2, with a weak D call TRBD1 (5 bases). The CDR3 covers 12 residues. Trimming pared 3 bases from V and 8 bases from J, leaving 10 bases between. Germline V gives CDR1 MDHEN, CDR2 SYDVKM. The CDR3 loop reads CASSLAGEGYTF. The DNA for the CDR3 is TGTGCCAGCAGTTTGGCGGGGGAGGGCTACACCTTC.

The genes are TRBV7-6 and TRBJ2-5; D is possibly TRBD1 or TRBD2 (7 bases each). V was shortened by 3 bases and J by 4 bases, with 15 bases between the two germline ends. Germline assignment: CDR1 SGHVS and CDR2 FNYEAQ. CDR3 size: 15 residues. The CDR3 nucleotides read TGTGCCAGCAGCTTCTCAGGGGGGGATACAGAGACCCAGTACTTC. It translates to CASSFSGGDTETQYF.

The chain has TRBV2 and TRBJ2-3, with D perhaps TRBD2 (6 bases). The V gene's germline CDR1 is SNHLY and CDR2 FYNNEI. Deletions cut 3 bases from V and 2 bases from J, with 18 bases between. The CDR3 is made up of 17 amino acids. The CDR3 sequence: CASSETNSGFFTDTQYF. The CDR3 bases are TGTGCCAGCAGTGAGACCAATAGCGGCTTCTTCACAGATACGCAGTATTTT.

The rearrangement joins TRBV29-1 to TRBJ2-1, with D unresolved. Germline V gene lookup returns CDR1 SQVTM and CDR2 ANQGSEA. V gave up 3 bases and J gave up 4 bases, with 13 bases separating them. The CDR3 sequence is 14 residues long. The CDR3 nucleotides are TGCAGCGTTGACCGGCAGCTACATTACAATGAGCAGTTCTTC. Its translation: CSVDRQLHYNEQFF.

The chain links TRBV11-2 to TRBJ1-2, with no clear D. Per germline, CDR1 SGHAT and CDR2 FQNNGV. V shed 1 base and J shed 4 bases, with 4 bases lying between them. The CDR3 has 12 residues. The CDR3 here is CASSLASYGYTF. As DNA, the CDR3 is TGTGCCAGCAGCTTAGCCTCCTATGGCTACACCTTC.

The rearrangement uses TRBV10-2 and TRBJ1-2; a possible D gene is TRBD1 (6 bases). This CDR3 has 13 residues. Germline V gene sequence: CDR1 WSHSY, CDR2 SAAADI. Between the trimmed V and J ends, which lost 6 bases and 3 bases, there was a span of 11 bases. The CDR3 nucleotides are TGCGCCAGCAGCAGGGGTAGGGACTATGGCTACACCTTC. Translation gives CASSRGRDYGYTF.

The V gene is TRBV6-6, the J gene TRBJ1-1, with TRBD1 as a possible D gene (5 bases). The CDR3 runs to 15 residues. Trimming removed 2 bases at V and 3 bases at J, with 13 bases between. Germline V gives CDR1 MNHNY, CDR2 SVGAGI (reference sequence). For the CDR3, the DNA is TGTGCCAGCAGTTACAGACAGCTGGGGGACACTGAAGCTTTCTTT. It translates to CASSYRQLGDTEAFF.

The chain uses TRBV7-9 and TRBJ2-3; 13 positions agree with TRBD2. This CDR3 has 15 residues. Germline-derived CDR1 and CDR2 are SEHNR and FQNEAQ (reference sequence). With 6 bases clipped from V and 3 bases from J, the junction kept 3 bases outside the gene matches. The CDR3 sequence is CASRTSGGATDTQYF. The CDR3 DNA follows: TGTGCCAGCAGAACTAGCGGGGGGGCGACAGATACGCAGTATTTT.

The CDR3 reads CASSQDRIAGGELFF. DNA for the CDR3: TGTGCCAGCAGCCAAGACCGTATAGCGGGCGGGGAGCTGTTTTTT. The gene calls are TRBV4-2 and TRBJ2-2; 7 positions match TRBD2. The ends lost 0 bases at V and 7 bases at J; junction bases unmatched: 5. This CDR3 comprises 15 residues. CDR1 and CDR2 (germline): LGHNA, YNFKEQ.

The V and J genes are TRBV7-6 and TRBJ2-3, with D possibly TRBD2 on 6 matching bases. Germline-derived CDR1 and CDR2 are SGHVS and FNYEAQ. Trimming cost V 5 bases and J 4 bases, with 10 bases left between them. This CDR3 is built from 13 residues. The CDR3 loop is CASSPGLADTQYF. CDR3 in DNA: TGTGCCAGCAGCCCGGGACTCGCAGATACGCAGTATTTT.

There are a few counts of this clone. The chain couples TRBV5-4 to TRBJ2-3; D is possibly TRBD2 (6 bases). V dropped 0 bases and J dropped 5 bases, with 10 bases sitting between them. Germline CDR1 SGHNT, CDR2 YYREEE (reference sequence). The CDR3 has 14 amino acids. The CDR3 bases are TGTGCCAGCAGCTTGGCCGGAGGGCGAGATACGCAGTATTTT. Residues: CASSLAGGRDTQYF.

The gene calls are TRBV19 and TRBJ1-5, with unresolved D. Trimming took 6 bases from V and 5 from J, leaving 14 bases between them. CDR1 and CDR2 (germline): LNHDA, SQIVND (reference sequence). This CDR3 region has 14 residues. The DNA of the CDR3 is TGTGCCAGTAGGGCAGGCGGCACGTATCAGCCCCAGCATTTT. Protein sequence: CASRAGGTYQPQHF.

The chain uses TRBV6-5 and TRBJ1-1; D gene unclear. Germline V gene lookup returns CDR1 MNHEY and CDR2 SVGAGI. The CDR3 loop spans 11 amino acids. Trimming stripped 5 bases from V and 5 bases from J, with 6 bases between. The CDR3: CASSALTEAFF. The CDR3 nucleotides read TGTGCCAGCAGTGCTCTAACTGAAGCTTTCTTT.

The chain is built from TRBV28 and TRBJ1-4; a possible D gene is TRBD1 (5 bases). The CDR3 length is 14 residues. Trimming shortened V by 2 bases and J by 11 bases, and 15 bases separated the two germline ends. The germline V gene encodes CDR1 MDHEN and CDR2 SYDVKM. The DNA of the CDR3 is TGTGCCAGCAGTTTAACAGGCTCCGTTTGGAAACTGTTTTTT. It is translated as CASSLTGSVWKLFF.

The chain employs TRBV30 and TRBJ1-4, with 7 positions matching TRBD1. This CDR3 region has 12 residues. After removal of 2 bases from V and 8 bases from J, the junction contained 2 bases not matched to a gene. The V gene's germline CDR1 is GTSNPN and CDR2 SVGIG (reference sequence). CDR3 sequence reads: CAWSPGQEKLFF. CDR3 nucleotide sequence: TGTGCCTGGAGTCCGGGACAGGAAAAACTGTTTTTT.